This T cell receptor beta chain is from a study of blood T cell repertoires in COVID-19. Turning to the study itself: Spain, Italy and the United States supplied samples that represented acute and convalescent COVID-19.

Original data processing: Amplification with reference gene primers provided the estimates of nucleated cell counts. Profiling relied on immunoSEQ multiplex PCR, and the TCRdb table lists in-frame clones only, not all of them. V, J and clone size reflect that table, while D and trimming were determined from the DNA. The sample holds over 85,000 clones, approximately 86% seen once. V lost 4 bases and J lost 6; bases outside the gene matches: 0. This CDR3 contains 13 residues. The receptor comes from a woman of 80 years or more with acute or convalescent COVID-19. Sequencing was performed on peripheral blood. The chain couples TRBV12-3 or TRBV12-4 to TRBJ1-5, with 10 bases identical to TRBD1. Here the CDR3 reads CASSWTGGQPQHF. The CDR3 DNA sequence: TGTGCCAGCAGTTGGACAGGGGGTCAGCCCCAGCATTTT.